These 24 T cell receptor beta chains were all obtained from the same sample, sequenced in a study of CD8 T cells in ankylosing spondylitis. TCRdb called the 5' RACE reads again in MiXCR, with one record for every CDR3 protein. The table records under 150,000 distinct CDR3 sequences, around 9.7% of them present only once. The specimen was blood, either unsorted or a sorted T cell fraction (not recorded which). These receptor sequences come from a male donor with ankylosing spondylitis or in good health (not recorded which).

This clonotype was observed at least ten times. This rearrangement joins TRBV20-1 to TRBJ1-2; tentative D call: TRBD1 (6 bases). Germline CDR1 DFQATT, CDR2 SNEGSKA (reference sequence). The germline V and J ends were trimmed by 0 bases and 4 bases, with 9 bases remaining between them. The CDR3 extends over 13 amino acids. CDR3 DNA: TGCAGTGCTAGAGATGTGGGGGCCTATGGCTACACCTTC. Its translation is CSARDVGAYGYTF.

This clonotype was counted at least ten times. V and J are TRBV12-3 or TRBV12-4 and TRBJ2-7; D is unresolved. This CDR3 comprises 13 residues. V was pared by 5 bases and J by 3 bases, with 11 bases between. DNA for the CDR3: TGTGCCAGCAGTACCGACAAGATCTACGAGCAGTACTTC. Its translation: CASSTDKIYEQYF.

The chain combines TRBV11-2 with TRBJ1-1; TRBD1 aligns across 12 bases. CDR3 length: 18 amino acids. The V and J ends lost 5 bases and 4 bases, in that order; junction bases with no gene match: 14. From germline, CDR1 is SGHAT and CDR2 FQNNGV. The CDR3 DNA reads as TGTGCCAGCAGCCCGGGACAGGGGGCTTTAGTAGGTGGCACTGAAGCTTTCTTT. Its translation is CASSPGQGALVGGTEAFF.

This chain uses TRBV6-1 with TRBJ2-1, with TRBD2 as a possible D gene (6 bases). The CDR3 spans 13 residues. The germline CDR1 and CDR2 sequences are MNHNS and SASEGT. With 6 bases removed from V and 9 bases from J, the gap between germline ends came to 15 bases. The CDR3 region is CASRNKYSGEQFF. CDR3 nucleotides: TGTGCCAGCAGAAATAAGTATAGCGGTGAGCAGTTCTTC.

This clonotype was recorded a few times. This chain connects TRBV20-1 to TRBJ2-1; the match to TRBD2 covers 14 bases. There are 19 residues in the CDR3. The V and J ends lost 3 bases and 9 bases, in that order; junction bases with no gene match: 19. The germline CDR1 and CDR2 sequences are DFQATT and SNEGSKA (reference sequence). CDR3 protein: CSASGEGTSGSPVPGEQFF. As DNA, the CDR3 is TGCAGTGCTAGCGGGGAGGGGACTAGCGGGAGTCCCGTCCCCGGTGAGCAGTTCTTC.

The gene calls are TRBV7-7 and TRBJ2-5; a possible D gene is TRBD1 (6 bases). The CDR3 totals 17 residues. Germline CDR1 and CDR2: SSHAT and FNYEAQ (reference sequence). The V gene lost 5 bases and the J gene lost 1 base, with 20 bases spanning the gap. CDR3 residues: CASSQTPGHKFQETQYF. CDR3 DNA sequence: TGTGCCAGCAGCCAAACGCCGGGACACAAGTTCCAAGAGACCCAGTACTTC. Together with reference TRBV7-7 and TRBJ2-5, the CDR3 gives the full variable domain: GAGVSQSPRYKVTKRGQDVTLRCDPISSHATLYWYQQALGQGPEFLTYFNYEAQPDKSGLPSDRFSAERPEGSISTLTIQRTEQRDSAMYRCASSQTPGHKFQETQYFGPGTRLLVL.

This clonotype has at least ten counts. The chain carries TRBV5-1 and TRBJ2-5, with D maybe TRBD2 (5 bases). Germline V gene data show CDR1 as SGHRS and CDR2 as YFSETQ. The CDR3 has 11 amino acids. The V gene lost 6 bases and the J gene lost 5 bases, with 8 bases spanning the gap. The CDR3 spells CASISGETQYF. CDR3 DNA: TGCGCCAGCATCTCGGGGGAGACCCAGTACTTC.

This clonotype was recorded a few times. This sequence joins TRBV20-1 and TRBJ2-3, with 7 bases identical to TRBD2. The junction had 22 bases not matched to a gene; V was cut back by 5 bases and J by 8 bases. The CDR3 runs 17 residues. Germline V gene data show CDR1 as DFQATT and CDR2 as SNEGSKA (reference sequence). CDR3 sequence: CSADGASERGSLVTQYF. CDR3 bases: TGCAGTGCTGACGGGGCTAGTGAGCGGGGTAGCTTGGTTACGCAGTATTTT.

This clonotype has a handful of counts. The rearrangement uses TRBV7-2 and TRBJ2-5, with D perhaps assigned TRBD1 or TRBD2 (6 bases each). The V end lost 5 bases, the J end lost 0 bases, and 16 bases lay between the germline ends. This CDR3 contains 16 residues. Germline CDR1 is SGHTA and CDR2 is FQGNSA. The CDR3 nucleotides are TGTGCCAGCAGCAACTCAGGGGAGGACGACCAAGAGACCCAGTACTTC. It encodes CASSNSGEDDQETQYF. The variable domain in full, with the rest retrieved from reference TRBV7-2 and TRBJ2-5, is GAGVSQSPSNKVTEKGKDVELRCDPISGHTALYWYRQSLGQGLEFLIYFQGNSAPDKSGLPSDRFSAERTGGSVSTLTIQRTQQEDSAVYLCASSNSGEDDQETQYFGPGTRLLVL.

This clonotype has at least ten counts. CDR3: CASSFGTGFYEQYF. In nucleotides, the CDR3 is TGTGCCAGCAGTTTCGGGACAGGGTTCTACGAGCAGTACTTC. This chain joins TRBV28 and TRBJ2-7, with 9 positions matching TRBD1. V gave up 3 bases and J gave up 3 bases; unmatched junction bases: 3. This CDR3 region has 14 residues. The germline gives CDR1 MDHEN, CDR2 SYDVKM.

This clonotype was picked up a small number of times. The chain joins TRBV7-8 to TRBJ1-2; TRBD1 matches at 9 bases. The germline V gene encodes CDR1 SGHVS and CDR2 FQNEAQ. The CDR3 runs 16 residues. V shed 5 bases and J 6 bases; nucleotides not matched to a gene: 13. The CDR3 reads CASSPARRDRVHGYTF. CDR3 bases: TGTGCCAGCAGCCCAGCACGTAGGGACAGGGTCCATGGCTACACCTTC.

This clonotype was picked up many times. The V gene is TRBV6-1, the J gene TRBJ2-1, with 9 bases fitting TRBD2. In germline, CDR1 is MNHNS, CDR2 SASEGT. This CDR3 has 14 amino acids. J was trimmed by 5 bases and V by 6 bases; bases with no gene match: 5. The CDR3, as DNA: TGTGCCAGCAGGCAGACTAGCGGAGACAATGAGCAGTTCTTC. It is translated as CASRQTSGDNEQFF.

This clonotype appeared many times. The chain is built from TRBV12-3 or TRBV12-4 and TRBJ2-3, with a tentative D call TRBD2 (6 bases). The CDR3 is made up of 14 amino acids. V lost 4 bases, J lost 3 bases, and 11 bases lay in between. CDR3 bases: TGTGCCAGCAGTTCAACGGGAGTGACAGATACGCAGTATTTT. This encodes CASSSTGVTDTQYF.

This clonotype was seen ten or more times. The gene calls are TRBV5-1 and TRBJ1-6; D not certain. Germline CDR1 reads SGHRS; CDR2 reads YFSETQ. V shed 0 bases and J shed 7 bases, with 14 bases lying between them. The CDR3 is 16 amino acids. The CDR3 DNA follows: TGCGCCAGCAGCTTGGCCCGGACGCCTGAAAATTCACCCCTCCACTTT. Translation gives CASSLARTPENSPLHF.

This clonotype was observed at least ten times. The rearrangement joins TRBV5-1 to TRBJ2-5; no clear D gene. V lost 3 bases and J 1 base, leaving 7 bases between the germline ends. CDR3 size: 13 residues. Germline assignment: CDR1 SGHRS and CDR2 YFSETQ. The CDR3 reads CASSSQTQETQYF. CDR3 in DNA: TGCGCCAGCAGCTCTCAAACCCAAGAGACCCAGTACTTC.

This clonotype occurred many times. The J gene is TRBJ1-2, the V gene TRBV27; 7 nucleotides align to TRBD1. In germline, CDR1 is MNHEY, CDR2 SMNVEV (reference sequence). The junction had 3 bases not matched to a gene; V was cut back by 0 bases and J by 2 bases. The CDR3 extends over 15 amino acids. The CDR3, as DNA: TGTGCCAGCAGTTTATCGCCAGGGGGGAACTATGGCTACACCTTC. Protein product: CASSLSPGGNYGYTF.

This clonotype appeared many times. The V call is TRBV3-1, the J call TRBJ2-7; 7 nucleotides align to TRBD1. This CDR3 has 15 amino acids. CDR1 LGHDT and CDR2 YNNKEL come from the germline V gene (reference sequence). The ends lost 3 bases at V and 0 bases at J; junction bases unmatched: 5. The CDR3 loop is CASSHAGTDSYEQYF. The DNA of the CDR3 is TGTGCCAGCAGCCACGCCGGGACAGACTCCTACGAGCAGTACTTC.

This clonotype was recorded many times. CDR3 loop: CASSLMTGELFF. The CDR3 nucleotides are TGTGCCAGCAGCTTGATGACCGGGGAGCTGTTTTTT. This chain uses TRBV7-9 with TRBJ2-2; D gene uncertain. Germline V gene sequence: CDR1 SEHNR, CDR2 FQNEAQ (reference sequence). Trimming removed 3 bases from V and 5 bases from J, with 4 bases in between. This CDR3 has 12 amino acids.

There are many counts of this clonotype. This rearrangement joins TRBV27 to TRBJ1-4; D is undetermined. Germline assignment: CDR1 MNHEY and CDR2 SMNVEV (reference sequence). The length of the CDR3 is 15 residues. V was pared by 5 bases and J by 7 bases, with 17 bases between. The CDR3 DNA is TGTGCCAGCAGTCCCCACCTCCCGGTTCCTGAAAAACTGTTTTTT. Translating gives CASSPHLPVPEKLFF.

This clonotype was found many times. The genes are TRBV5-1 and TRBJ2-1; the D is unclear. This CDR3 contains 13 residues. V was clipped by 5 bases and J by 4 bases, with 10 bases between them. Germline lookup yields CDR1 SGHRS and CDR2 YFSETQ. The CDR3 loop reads CASRIWSYNEQFF. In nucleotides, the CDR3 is TGCGCCAGCAGGATATGGAGTTACAATGAGCAGTTCTTC.

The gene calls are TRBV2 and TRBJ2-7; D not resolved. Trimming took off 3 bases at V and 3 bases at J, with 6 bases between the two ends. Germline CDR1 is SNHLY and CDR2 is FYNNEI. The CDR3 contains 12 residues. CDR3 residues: CASSDRFYEQYF. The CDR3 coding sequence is TGTGCCAGCAGTGATAGGTTCTACGAGCAGTACTTC.

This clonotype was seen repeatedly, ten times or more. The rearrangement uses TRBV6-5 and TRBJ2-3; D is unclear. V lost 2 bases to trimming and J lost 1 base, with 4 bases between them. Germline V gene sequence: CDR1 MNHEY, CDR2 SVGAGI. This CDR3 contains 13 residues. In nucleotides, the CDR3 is TGTGCCAGCAGTTACCTTGGCACAGATACGCAGTATTTT. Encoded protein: CASSYLGTDTQYF.

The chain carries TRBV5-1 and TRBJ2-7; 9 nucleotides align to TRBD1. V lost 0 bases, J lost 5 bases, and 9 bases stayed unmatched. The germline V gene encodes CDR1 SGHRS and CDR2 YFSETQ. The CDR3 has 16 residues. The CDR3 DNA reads TGCGCCAGCAGCTTGGAGACAGGGGGTAACGTCCACGAGCAGTACTTC. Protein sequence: CASSLETGGNVHEQYF.

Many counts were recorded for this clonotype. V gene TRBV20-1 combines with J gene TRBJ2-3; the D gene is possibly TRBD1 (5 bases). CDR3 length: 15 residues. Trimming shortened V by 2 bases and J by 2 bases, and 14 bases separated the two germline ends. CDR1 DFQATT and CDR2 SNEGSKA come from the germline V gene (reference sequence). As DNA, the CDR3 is TGCAGTGCTAGACCCGGCCAGGACAACACAGATACGCAGTATTTT. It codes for CSARPGQDNTDTQYF.